The next 27 T cell receptor beta chains were all read from a single sample in a study of CD8 T cells in Susac syndrome (dated by TCRdb to about 2019). Libraries were made using the immunoSEQ multiplex PCR assay. RNA was extracted with the RNeasy kit and 0.5 to 1 ug was reverse transcribed using random hexamers. TCRdb took the public reads, trimmed them with fastp at Q25, ran MiXCR for clone calling and kept in-frame beta chains. Every entry covers one CDR3 protein and lists the most common genes and DNA from its rows. Counted in this sample were 200,000 to 300,000 distinct CDR3 sequences; less than 96% of them appeared once. Approximately 0.094% of the sample is taken by the ten largest. Sequenced sample: CD4+ T cells from PBMCs. Receptor source: a human donor with Susac syndrome.

The V call is TRBV13, the J call TRBJ2-4; maybe TRBD2 (6 bases). The ends were cut back, 11 bases at V and 8 bases at J, with 19 bases in the middle. CDR3 length: 13 residues. In germline, CDR1 is PRHDT, CDR2 FYEKMQ (reference sequence). The DNA for the CDR3 is TGTGCCGTAGTCGGGACTCACCGGGACATTCAGTACTTC. Its translation is CAVVGTHRDIQYF. Complete variable domain (other parts from reference TRBV13 and TRBJ2-4): AAGVIQSPRHLIKEKRETATLKCYPIPRHDTVYWYQQGPGQDPQFLISFYEKMQSDKGSIPDRFSAQQFSDYHSELNMSSLELGDSALYFCAVVGTHRDIQYFGAGTRLSVL.

V is TRBV30 and J is TRBJ1-1; perhaps TRBD1 as D (6 bases). V was shortened by 0 bases and J by 1 base, with 12 bases between the two germline ends. The CDR3 consists of 15 residues. Per the germline V gene, CDR1 is GTSNPN and CDR2 is SVGIG (reference sequence). The CDR3 here is CAWSVLGQSNTEAFF. DNA for the CDR3: TGTGCCTGGAGTGTACTCGGACAGTCGAACACTGAAGCTTTCTTT.

The rearrangement uses TRBV18 and TRBJ1-1, with 10 bases identical to TRBD1. The CDR3 is made up of 16 amino acids. Germline CDR1 reads KGHSH; CDR2 reads LQKENI. J was trimmed by 0 bases and V by 2 bases; bases with no gene match: 3. CDR3 DNA: TGTGCCAGCTCACCAAGGGGGACAGGGGTGAACACTGAAGCTTTCTTT. Translating it yields CASSPRGTGVNTEAFF.

The J gene is TRBJ1-1, the V gene TRBV28; 12 positions agree with TRBD1. V lost 6 bases and J lost 12; bases outside the gene matches: 11. There are 14 residues in the CDR3. Germline-derived CDR1 and CDR2 are MDHEN and SYDVKM. For the CDR3, the DNA is TGTGCCAGCAGCTACCTTCGGGACAGGGGGCCAACTTTCTTT. Translating it yields CASSYLRDRGPTFF.

V is TRBV5-4 and J is TRBJ2-5; the D call may be TRBD1 or TRBD2 (5 bases each). The germline V gene has CDR1 SGHNT and CDR2 YYREEE (reference sequence). V gave up 0 bases and J gave up 3 bases, with 12 bases separating them. The CDR3 contains 15 residues. This CDR3 reads CASSLDHGAEETQYF. In DNA, the CDR3 is TGTGCCAGCAGCTTGGACCACGGGGCAGAAGAGACCCAGTACTTC.

V is TRBV30 and J is TRBJ1-4; unclear D gene. Germline values: CDR1 GTSNPN, CDR2 SVGIG (reference sequence). V lost 2 bases and J 8 bases, leaving 12 bases between the germline ends. The CDR3 loop spans 13 amino acids. The CDR3 loop reads CAWSLEKREKLFF. As DNA, the CDR3 is TGTGCCTGGAGTCTGGAAAAGCGAGAAAAACTGTTTTTT.

V gene TRBV6-1 combines with J gene TRBJ2-1; TRBD2 aligns across 7 bases. This CDR3 comprises 12 residues. Germline lookup yields CDR1 MNHNS and CDR2 SASEGT. With 5 bases clipped from V and 12 bases from J, the junction kept 7 bases outside the gene matches. CDR3 nucleotide sequence: TGTGCCAGCAGTATTGGGGGGGATGCGCAGTTCTTC. This codes for CASSIGGDAQFF.

V is TRBV20-1 and J is TRBJ2-4, with TRBD2 identical over 10 bases. Germline V gives CDR1 DFQATT, CDR2 SNEGSKA (reference sequence). J was trimmed by 0 bases and V by 5 bases; bases with no gene match: 4. The length of the CDR3 is 15 residues. The chain's CDR3 is CSAGTSVIAKNIQYF. For the CDR3, the DNA is TGCAGTGCTGGGACTAGCGTAATAGCCAAAAACATTCAGTACTTC.

The chain is built from TRBV2 and TRBJ2-3; 7 positions match TRBD2. V was pared by 3 bases and J by 2 bases, with 5 bases of the junction left unmatched. Germline-derived CDR1 and CDR2 are SNHLY and FYNNEI. There are 15 residues in the CDR3. DNA of the CDR3: TGTGCCAGCAGTGACGGAGCGGGGAACACAGATACGCAGTATTTT. It is translated as CASSDGAGNTDTQYF.

The chain is built from TRBV12-3 or TRBV12-4 and TRBJ1-1, with D perhaps matching TRBD1 (5 bases). The CDR3 has 14 residues. V was cut by 6 bases and J by 3 bases, with 14 bases left in between. The CDR3 sequence: CASRESGVYTEAFF. CDR3 bases: TGTGCCAGCAGGGAGTCGGGGGTTTACACTGAAGCTTTCTTT.

The chain combines TRBV15 with TRBJ2-7, with 8 bases matching TRBD2. V lost 2 bases to trimming and J lost 7 bases; unmatched junction nucleotides: 13. The germline CDR1 and CDR2 sequences are LNHNV and YYDKDF (reference sequence). The CDR3 consists of 16 residues. The CDR3 bases are TGTGCCACCAGCAGACCCCGCAGCGGGAGTGGGTGGGAGCAGTACTTC. It codes for CATSRPRSGSGWEQYF.

In DNA, the CDR3 is TGCAGCGTGAGGGCGGGACAGGGCCTCTACGAGCAGTACTTC. It encodes CSVRAGQGLYEQYF. The chain combines TRBV29-1 with TRBJ2-7; 9 positions match TRBD1. The V gene end was trimmed by 6 bases and the J gene end by 3 bases; junction bases not matched to a gene: 9. The CDR3 contains 14 residues. Germline V gives CDR1 SQVTM, CDR2 ANQGSEA.

The chain links TRBV20-1 to TRBJ2-1; 13 bases map to TRBD2. Per the germline V gene, CDR1 is DFQATT and CDR2 is SNEGSKA (reference sequence). V dropped 1 base and J dropped 9; count of bases not matched to a gene: 12. The CDR3 is 17 residues long. The CDR3 DNA sequence: TGCAGTGCTAGAGGCCCCCCCACTAGCGGGAGGGCATTTGAGCAGTTCTTC. Translated: CSARGPPTSGRAFEQFF.

The chain is built from TRBV7-6 and TRBJ1-2; TRBD1 matches at 7 bases. CDR1 SGHVS and CDR2 FNYEAQ come from the germline V gene. V lost 2 bases to trimming and J lost 6 bases; unmatched junction nucleotides: 12. The CDR3 spans 16 residues. For the CDR3, the DNA is TGTGCCAGCAGCTTAATGTCAGGGGGGAGAGTGGATGGCTACACCTTC. Protein: CASSLMSGGRVDGYTF.

The chain recombines TRBV29-1 with TRBJ2-1; perhaps TRBD1 as D (6 bases). V shed 1 base and J shed 6 bases, with 13 bases lying between them. In germline, CDR1 is SQVTM, CDR2 ANQGSEA. The CDR3 has 14 amino acids. The CDR3 coding sequence is TGCAGCGTTGAAGGACAGGCGCTACCCAATGAGCAGTTCTTC. Encoded protein: CSVEGQALPNEQFF.

The chain carries TRBV29-1 and TRBJ2-1; D is undetermined. The CDR3 has 14 residues. Per the germline V gene, CDR1 is SQVTM and CDR2 is ANQGSEA. The ends were cut back, 7 bases at V and 8 bases at J, with 21 bases in the middle. The CDR3 sequence: CSARNFHTTDEQFF. Written as DNA, the CDR3 is TGCAGCGCCCGGAACTTCCACACCACTGATGAGCAGTTCTTC.

This sequence joins TRBV18 and TRBJ2-7; D unresolved. V gave up 4 bases and J gave up 0 bases, with 16 bases separating them. CDR1 is KGHSH, CDR2 LQKENI, per germline. This CDR3 region has 16 residues. CDR3 loop: CASSRYGSGSSYEQYF. For the CDR3, the DNA is TGTGCCAGCTCACGTTATGGATCGGGTAGCTCCTACGAGCAGTACTTC. The entire variable domain, with the rest obtained from reference TRBV18 and TRBJ2-7, is as follows: NAGVMQNPRHLVRRRGQEARLRCSPMKGHSHVYWYRQLPEEGLKFMVYLQKENIIDESGMPKERFSAEFPKEGPSILRIQQVVRGDSAAYFCASSRYGSGSSYEQYFGPGTRLTVT.

This chain links TRBV29-1 with TRBJ2-7; D might be TRBD2 (5 bases). The CDR3 is 13 amino acids. The germline gives CDR1 SQVTM, CDR2 ANQGSEA. Trimming took off 4 bases at V and 5 bases at J, with 15 bases between the two ends. CDR3 sequence (DNA): TGCAGCGTTGTGTACCTAGCCGGGAACGAGCAGTACTTC. This gives the protein CSVVYLAGNEQYF.

The V call is TRBV19, the J call TRBJ2-4; 7 bases fit TRBD1. The J segment lost 1 base and the V segment lost 4 bases, leaving 10 bases of the junction unmatched. This CDR3 region has 17 residues. Germline V CDR1 and CDR2: LNHDA, SQIVND (reference sequence). CDR3 region: CASSKGQDLLAKNIQYF. As DNA, the CDR3 is TGTGCCAGTAGTAAAGGACAGGATCTGTTGGCCAAAAACATTCAGTACTTC.

The chain couples TRBV5-6 to TRBJ2-7, with TRBD2 identical over 7 bases. Germline assignment: CDR1 SGHDT and CDR2 YYEEEE. V was pared by 3 bases and J by 2 bases, with 11 bases of the junction left unmatched. This CDR3 spans 16 amino acids. The CDR3 DNA reads TGTGCCAGCAGCTCCCCCAAGGGCGGGAGCACCTACGAGCAGTACTTC. Protein product: CASSSPKGGSTYEQYF.

The chain recombines TRBV5-1 with TRBJ2-7, with 7 positions matching TRBD2. The CDR3 sequence is 14 residues long. In germline, CDR1 is SGHRS, CDR2 YFSETQ. Trimming took 3 bases from V and 4 from J; bases not matched to a gene: 7. CDR3 sequence reads: CASSWNAGVYEQYF. CDR3 sequence (DNA): TGCGCCAGCAGCTGGAATGCGGGGGTTTACGAGCAGTACTTC.

CDR3 DNA: TGTGCCAGCAGCCCGACAAGGATCGGAGATACGCAGTATTTT. This sequence encodes CASSPTRIGDTQYF. The J gene is TRBJ2-3, the V gene TRBV7-6; D ambiguous. The germline gives CDR1 SGHVS, CDR2 FNYEAQ. This CDR3 comprises 14 residues. The V gene lost 5 bases and the J gene lost 5 bases, with 14 bases spanning the gap.

The genes are TRBV11-2 and TRBJ2-1; 11 bases agree with TRBD2. V lost 5 bases and J lost 4; bases outside the gene matches: 4. Germline V gene sequence: CDR1 SGHAT, CDR2 FQNNGV. The CDR3 extends over 15 amino acids. The chain's CDR3 is CASSPGTSGYNEQFF. In nucleotides, the CDR3 is TGTGCCAGCAGCCCCGGGACTAGCGGTTACAATGAGCAGTTCTTC.

This clonotype occurred once. The chain's CDR3 is CASSLSGSHEQFF. The CDR3 bases are TGTGCCAGCAGCCTGAGCGGGAGTCATGAGCAGTTCTTC. The chain couples TRBV14 to TRBJ2-1, with 8 bases fitting TRBD2. Looked up from germline, CDR1 is SGHDN and CDR2 is FVKESK. The CDR3 is made up of 13 amino acids. With V trimmed by 4 bases and J by 8 bases, 4 bases remained unmatched. Complete variable domain (other parts from reference TRBV14 and TRBJ2-1): EAGVTQFPSHSVIEKGQTVTLRCDPISGHDNLYWYRRVMGKEIKFLLHFVKESKQDESGMPNNRFLAERTGGTYSTLKVQPAELEDSGVYFCASSLSGSHEQFFGPGTRLTVL.

The gene calls are TRBV19 and TRBJ2-1; unclear D gene. Germline V gives CDR1 LNHDA, CDR2 SQIVND (reference sequence). V lost 4 bases and J lost 6, with 7 bases in between. The CDR3 is 12 amino acids. The CDR3 region is CASSNLFNEQFF. The CDR3 DNA sequence: TGTGCCAGTAGTAACTTGTTCAATGAGCAGTTCTTC.

The chain carries TRBV10-1 and TRBJ2-1; 8 nucleotides line up with TRBD2. CDR3 length equals 14 residues. Per the germline V gene, CDR1 is WNHNN and CDR2 is SYGVQD (reference sequence). V lost 4 bases to trimming and J lost 4 bases; unmatched junction nucleotides: 3. CDR3 nucleotide sequence: TGCGCCAGCAGTGCGCGGGAGGCGTACAATGAGCAGTTCTTC. Its translation is CASSAREAYNEQFF.

The rearrangement joins TRBV27 to TRBJ2-5, with TRBD2 matching over 12 bases. Trimming at V came to 3 bases and at J to 5 bases, leaving 1 base not matched to a gene. This CDR3 has 14 amino acids. Germline V gene data show CDR1 as MNHEY and CDR2 as SMNVEV (reference sequence). The CDR3 region is CASSFTSGRETQYF. The CDR3 nucleotides read TGTGCCAGCAGTTTCACTAGCGGGAGGGAGACCCAGTACTTC.